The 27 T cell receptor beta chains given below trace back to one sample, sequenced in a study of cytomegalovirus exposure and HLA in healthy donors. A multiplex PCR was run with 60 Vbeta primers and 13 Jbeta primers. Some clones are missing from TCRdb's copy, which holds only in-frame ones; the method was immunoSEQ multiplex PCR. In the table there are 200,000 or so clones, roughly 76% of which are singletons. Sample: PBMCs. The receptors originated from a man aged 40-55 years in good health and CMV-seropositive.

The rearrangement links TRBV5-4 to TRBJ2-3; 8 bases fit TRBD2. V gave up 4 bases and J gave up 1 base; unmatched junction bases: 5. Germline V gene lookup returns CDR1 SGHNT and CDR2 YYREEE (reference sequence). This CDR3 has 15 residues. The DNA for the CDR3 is TGTGCCAGCAGCACAAGCGGGGGCCGCACAGATACGCAGTATTTT. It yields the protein CASSTSGGRTDTQYF.

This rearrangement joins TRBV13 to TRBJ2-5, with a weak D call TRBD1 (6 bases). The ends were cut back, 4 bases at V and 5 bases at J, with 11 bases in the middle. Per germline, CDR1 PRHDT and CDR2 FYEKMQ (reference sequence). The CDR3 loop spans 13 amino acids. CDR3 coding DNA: TGTGCCAGCAGCTACCAGGGGTTGGAGACCCAGTACTTC. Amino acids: CASSYQGLETQYF.

The CDR3 bases are TGCGCCAGCAGAGTTGGACAGGGGTGCCCCGATAACTATGGCTACACCTTC. Protein product: CASRVGQGCPDNYGYTF. The J gene is TRBJ1-2, the V gene TRBV10-1; 9 bases agree with TRBD1. V trimming: 6 bases; J trimming: 1 base; junction bases outside the gene matches: 12. Germline CDR1 and CDR2: WNHNN and SYGVQD (reference sequence). The CDR3 covers 17 residues.

CDR3 coding DNA: TGCAGCGTTGTAAAAGGGGCAGGAAACACTGAAGCTTTCTTT. Translation: CSVVKGAGNTEAFF. V usage is TRBV29-1 and J usage is TRBJ1-1; maybe TRBD1 (5 bases). The V gene lost 4 bases and the J gene lost 2 bases, with 14 bases spanning the gap. The CDR3 contains 14 residues. Per the germline V gene, CDR1 is SQVTM and CDR2 is ANQGSEA.

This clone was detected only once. The CDR3 DNA reads TGTGCCAGCAGTCTGCGATGGACAGGACAAGAGACCCAGTACTTC. It is translated as CASSLRWTGQETQYF. The rearrangement uses TRBV27 and TRBJ2-5; the match to TRBD1 covers 7 bases. Looked up from germline, CDR1 is MNHEY and CDR2 is SMNVEV (reference sequence). The V gene end was trimmed by 5 bases and the J gene end by 2 bases; junction bases not matched to a gene: 8. The CDR3 totals 15 residues.

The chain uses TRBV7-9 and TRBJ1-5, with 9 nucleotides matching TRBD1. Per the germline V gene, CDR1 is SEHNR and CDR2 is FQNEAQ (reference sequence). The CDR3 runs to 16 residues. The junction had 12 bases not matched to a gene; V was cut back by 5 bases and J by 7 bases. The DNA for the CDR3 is TGTGCCAGCAGCCACGACGACAGGGGGTTGGGGCAGCCCCAGCATTTT. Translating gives CASSHDDRGLGQPQHF. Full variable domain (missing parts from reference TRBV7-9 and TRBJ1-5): DTGVSQNPRHKITKRGQNVTFRCDPISEHNRLYWYRQTLGQGPEFLTYFQNEAQLEKSRLLSDRFSAERPKGSFSTLEIQRTEQGDSAMYLCASSHDDRGLGQPQHFGDGTRLSIL.

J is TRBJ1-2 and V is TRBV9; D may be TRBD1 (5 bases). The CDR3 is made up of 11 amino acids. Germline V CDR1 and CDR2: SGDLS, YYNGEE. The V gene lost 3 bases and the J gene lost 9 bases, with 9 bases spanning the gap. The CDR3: CASSEGLSYTF. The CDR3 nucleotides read TGTGCCAGCAGCGAGGGGTTAAGCTACACCTTC. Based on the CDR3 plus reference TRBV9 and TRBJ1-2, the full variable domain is DSGVTQTPKHLITATGQRVTLRCSPRSGDLSVYWYQQSLDQGLQFLIQYYNGEERAKGNILERFSAQQFPDLHSELNLSSLELGDSALYFCASSEGLSYTFGSGTRLTVV.

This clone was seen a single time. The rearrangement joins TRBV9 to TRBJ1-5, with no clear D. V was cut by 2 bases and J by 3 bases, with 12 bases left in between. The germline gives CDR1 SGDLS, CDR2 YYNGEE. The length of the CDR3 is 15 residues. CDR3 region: CASSVAGRVNQPQHF. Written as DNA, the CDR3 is TGTGCCAGCAGCGTTGCGGGGAGGGTCAATCAGCCCCAGCATTTT.

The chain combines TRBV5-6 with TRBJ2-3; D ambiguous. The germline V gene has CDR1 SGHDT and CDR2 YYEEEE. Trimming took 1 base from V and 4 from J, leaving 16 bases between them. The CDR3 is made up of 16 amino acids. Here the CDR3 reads CASSLSPGHLADTQYF. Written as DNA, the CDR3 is TGTGCCAGCAGCTTGTCCCCGGGTCATCTCGCAGATACGCAGTATTTT.

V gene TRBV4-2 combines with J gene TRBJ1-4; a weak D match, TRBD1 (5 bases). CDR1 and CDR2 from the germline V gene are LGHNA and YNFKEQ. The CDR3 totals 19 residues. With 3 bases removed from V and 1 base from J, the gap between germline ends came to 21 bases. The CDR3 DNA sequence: TGTGCCAGCAGCCAGGACGGAGGAGGGGCGGTGGTAACTAATGAAAAACTGTTTTTT. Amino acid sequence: CASSQDGGGAVVTNEKLFF.

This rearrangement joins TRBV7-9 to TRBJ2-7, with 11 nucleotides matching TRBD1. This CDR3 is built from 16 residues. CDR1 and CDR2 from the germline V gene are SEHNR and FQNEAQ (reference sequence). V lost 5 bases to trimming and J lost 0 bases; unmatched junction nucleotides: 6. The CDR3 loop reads CASSQEDRGPSYEQYF. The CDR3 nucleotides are TGTGCCAGCAGCCAAGAGGACAGGGGGCCCTCCTACGAGCAGTACTTC.

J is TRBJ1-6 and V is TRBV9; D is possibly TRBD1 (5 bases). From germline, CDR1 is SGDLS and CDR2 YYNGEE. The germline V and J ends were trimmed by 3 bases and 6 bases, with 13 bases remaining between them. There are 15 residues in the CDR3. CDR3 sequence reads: CASSAPGLSNSPLHF. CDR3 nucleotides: TGTGCCAGCAGCGCACCGGGACTTAGTAATTCACCCCTCCACTTT.

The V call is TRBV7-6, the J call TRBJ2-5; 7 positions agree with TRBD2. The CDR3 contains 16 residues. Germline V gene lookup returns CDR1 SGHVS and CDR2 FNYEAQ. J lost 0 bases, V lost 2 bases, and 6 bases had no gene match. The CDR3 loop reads CASSLRRDYNQETQYF. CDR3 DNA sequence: TGTGCCAGCAGCTTAAGGAGGGACTACAACCAAGAGACCCAGTACTTC.

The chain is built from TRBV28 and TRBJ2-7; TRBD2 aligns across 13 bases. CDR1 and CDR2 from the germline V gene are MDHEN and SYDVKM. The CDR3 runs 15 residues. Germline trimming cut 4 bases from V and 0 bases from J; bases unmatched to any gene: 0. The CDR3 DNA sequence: TGTGCCAGCAGTTGGACTAGCGGGAGCTCCTACGAGCAGTACTTC. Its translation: CASSWTSGSSYEQYF.

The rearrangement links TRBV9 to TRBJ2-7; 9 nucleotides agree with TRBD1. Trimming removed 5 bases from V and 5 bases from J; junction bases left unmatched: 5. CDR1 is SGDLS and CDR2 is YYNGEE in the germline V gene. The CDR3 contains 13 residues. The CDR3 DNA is TGTGCCAGCAGTTTCGGACAGGGGAACGAGCAGTACTTC. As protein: CASSFGQGNEQYF.

This chain's CDR3 is CASTRGPTYGYTF. Here the CDR3 DNA reads TGCGCCAGCACGCGGGGGCCTACCTATGGCTACACCTTC. V and J are TRBV4-1 and TRBJ1-2, with a possible D match to TRBD1 (6 bases). Germline lookup yields CDR1 MGHRA and CDR2 YSYEKL. V shed 7 bases and J shed 4 bases, with 13 bases lying between them. The CDR3 runs to 13 residues.

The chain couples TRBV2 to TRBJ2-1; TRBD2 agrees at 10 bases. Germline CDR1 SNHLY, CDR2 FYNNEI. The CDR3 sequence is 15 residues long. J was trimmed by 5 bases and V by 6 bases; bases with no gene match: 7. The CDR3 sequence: CASSASGGFNNEQFF. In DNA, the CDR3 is TGTGCCAGCAGCGCTAGCGGGGGATTTAACAATGAGCAGTTCTTC.

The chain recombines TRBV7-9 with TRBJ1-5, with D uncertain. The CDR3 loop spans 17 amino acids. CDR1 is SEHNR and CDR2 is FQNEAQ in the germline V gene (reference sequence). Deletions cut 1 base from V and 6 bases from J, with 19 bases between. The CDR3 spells CASSLVSIGSTGQPQHF. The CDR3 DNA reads TGTGCCAGCAGCTTAGTAAGTATCGGTTCAACGGGTCAGCCCCAGCATTTT.

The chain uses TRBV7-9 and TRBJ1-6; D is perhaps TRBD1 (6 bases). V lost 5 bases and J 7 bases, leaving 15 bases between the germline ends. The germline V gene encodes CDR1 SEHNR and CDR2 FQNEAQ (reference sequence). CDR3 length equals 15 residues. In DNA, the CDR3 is TGTGCCAGCAGCCCTAGCGGGCAGGGGAATTCACCCCTCCACTTT. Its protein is CASSPSGQGNSPLHF.

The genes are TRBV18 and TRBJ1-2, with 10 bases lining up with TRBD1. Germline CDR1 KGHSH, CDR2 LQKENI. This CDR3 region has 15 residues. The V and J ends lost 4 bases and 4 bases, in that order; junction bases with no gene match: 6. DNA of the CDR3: TGTGCCAGCTCACTGGAGGGACAGGGGTCCTATGGCTACACCTTC. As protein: CASSLEGQGSYGYTF.

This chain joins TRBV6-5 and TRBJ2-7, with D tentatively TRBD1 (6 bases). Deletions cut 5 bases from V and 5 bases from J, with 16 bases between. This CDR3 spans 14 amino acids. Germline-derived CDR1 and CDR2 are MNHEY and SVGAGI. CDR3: CASSNPQWDNEQYF. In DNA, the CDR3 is TGTGCCAGCAGTAACCCTCAATGGGACAACGAGCAGTACTTC.

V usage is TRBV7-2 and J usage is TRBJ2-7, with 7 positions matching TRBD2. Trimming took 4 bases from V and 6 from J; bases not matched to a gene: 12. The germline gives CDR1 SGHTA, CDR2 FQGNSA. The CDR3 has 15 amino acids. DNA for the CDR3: TGTGCCAGCAGCTCACCGGGACTACCTTTTGGCGAGCAGTACTTC. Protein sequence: CASSSPGLPFGEQYF.

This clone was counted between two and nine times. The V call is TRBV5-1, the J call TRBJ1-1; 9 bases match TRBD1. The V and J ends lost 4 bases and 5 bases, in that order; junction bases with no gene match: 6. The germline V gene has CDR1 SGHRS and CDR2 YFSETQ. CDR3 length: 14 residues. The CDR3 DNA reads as TGCGCCAGCAGCACCGGGACAGGGTTGACTGAAGCTTTCTTT. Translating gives CASSTGTGLTEAFF.

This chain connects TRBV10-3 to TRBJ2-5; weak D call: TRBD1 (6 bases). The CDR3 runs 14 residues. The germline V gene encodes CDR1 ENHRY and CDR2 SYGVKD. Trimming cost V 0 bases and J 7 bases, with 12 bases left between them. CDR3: CAISESQGPGTQYF. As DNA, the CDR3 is TGTGCCATCAGTGAGTCCCAGGGGCCGGGGACCCAGTACTTC.

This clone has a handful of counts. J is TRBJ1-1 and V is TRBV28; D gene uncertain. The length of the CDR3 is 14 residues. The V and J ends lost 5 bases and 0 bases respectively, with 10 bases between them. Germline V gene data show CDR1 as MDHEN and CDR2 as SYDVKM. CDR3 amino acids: CASSQQVMNTEAFF. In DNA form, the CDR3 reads TGTGCCAGCAGTCAGCAGGTTATGAACACTGAAGCTTTCTTT.

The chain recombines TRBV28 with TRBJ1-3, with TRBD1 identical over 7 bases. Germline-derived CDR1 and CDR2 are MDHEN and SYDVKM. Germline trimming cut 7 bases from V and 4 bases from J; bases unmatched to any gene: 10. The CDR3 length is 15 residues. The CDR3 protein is CASIPGQVRGNTIYF. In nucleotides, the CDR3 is TGTGCCAGCATCCCTGGACAGGTCCGCGGAAACACCATATATTTT.

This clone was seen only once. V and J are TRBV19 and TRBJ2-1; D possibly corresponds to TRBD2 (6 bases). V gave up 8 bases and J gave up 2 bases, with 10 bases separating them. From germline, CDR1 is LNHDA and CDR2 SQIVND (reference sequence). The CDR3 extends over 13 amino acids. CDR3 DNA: TGTGCCAGTGGGACTTACACCTACAATGAGCAGTTCTTC. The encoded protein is CASGTYTYNEQFF.